This paragraph reports one T cell receptor beta chain. This clone was counted a single time. Its antigen remains unidentified. Within one base of it there is no much larger clone, and no base qualities were kept. The record originates from a study of blood T cell repertoires in COVID-19 (dated by TCRdb to the early 2020s). About the study as a whole: Collaborator samples came from the United States, Italy and Spain and covered acute and convalescent phases of COVID-19. The prospective study material was composed of cDNA or gDNA derived from T cells, B-cell-depleted T cells, or PBMCs. Subjects who had been exposed to COVID-19, were actively infected with it, or had recovered from it provided the deeply sampled blood TCRbeta repertoires that made up the dataset. The repertoires were released in a freely available public database meant as a resource for research on the immune response to SARS-CoV-2. Samples were obtained from the ongoing ImmuneRACE study (first 160 participants) and from about 1,300 subjects provided by 6 global collaborators. A de-identified subject ID, COVID-19 status, age in years and sex were almost always included in the sample metadata. Where available, HLA class I and class II types were obtained from metadata supplied by the sample provider rather than from assay-based typing. Study-level results and caveats: How much clinical and demographic metadata was included differed by source and by participant, and the metadata was provided uncurated.

The immunoSEQ Assay, a bias-controlled multiplex PCR, was used to amplify TCRbeta CDR3 regions from genomic DNA. Per the source publication's procedure: The number of nucleated cells in each sample was estimated from the amplification of reference gene primers within the assay. To quantify the absolute abundance of each unique TCRbeta CDR3 rearrangement, sequence reads were collapsed and filtered. For each sample, productive Simpson clonality was calculated as the square root of Simpson's diversity index over productive rearrangements. TCRdb retrieved this table from immuneACCESS and kept in-frame rearrangements only. Not all clones are present; in checked studies, unresolved V genes account for under half, and no reason is known for the remainder. V and J calls and clone size follow that table, whereas D and trimming were derived from the DNA. Here the sample has some 100,000 clones; around 87% occur a single time. Jointly, the top ten make up about 9.9% of the sample.

Each collaborating institution followed its own protocols to collect whole blood in K2EDTA tubes. Collaborator samples were shipped for TCRbeta analysis as frozen whole blood, isolated PBMCs, or DNA extracted from either sample type. The germline V gene (reference sequence) provides CDR1 SGHNT and CDR2 YYREEE. Spanning cysteine to phenylalanine, the CDR3 consists of 14 amino acids. The sequence is cut down to CDR3 DNA, 42 bases in frame from base 1. The junction shows trimming of 4 bases on V and 4 bases on J, and the gene matches do not reach 6 bases of it. The clonotype originates from a woman in her thirties with acute or convalescent COVID-19. Sequencing was done on a sample of peripheral blood. This chain joins TRBV5-4 to TRBJ1-1, and 8 bases in between align with TRBD1. The DNA reads as follows: TGTGCCAGCAGCCCGAGACAGGGGTCCACTGAAGCTTTCTTT. Translated, it gives CASSPRQGSTEAFF.